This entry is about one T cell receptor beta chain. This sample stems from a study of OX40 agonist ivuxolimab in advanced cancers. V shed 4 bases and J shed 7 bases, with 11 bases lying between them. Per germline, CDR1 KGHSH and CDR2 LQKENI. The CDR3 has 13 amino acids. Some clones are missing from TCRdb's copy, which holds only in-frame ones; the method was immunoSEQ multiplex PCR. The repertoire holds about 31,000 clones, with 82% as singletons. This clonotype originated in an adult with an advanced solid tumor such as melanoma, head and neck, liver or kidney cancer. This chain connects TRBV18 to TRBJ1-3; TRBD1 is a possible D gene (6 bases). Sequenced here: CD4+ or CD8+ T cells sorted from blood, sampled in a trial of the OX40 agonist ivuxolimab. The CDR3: CASSRQVENTIYF. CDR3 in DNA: TGTGCCAGCTCACGACAGGTGGAGAACACCATATATTTT.